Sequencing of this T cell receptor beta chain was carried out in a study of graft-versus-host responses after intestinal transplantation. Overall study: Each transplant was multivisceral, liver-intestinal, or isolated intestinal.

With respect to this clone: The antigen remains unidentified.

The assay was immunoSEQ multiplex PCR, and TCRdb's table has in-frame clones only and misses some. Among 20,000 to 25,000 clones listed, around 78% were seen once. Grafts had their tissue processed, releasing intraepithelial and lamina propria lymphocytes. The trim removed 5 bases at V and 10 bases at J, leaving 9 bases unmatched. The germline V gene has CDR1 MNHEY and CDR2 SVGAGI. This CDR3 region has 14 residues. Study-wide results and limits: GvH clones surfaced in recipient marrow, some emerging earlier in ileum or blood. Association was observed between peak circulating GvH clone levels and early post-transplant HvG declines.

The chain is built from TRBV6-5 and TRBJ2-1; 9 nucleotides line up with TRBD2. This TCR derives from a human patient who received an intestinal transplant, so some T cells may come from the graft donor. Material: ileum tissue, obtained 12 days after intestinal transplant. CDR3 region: CASSEGPAGGEQFF. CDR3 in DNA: TGTGCCAGCAGTGAAGGGCCAGCGGGAGGCGAGCAGTTCTTC.